This T cell receptor beta chain was recorded in a study of cytomegalovirus exposure and HLA in healthy donors. Study results and caveats: Likely technical artifact: a cluster of highly shared sequence variants. An analysis that was carried out later associated 15,000 to 20,000 TCR beta sequences with HLA alleles at 0.05 false discovery rate.

Comments on this clone: What it binds is unknown.

It was with 60 Vbeta and 13 Jbeta primers that the PCR ran. Sequencing was performed with immunoSEQ multiplex PCR; in TCRdb, only in-frame clones are kept and a portion is missing. The sample yields some 110,000 clones, about 79% seen once. CDR1 is MNHEY and CDR2 is SMNVEV in the germline V gene (reference sequence). V was clipped by 5 bases and J by 0 bases, with 10 bases between them. The CDR3 contains 14 residues. J is TRBJ1-2 and V is TRBV27; the D gene is possibly TRBD1 (6 bases). The sample consisted of PBMCs. This TCR came from a man aged 55 to 69 in good health and CMV-seropositive. The CDR3: CASSTTGANYGYTF. CDR3 DNA sequence: TGTGCCAGCAGTACGACAGGCGCTAACTATGGCTACACCTTC.